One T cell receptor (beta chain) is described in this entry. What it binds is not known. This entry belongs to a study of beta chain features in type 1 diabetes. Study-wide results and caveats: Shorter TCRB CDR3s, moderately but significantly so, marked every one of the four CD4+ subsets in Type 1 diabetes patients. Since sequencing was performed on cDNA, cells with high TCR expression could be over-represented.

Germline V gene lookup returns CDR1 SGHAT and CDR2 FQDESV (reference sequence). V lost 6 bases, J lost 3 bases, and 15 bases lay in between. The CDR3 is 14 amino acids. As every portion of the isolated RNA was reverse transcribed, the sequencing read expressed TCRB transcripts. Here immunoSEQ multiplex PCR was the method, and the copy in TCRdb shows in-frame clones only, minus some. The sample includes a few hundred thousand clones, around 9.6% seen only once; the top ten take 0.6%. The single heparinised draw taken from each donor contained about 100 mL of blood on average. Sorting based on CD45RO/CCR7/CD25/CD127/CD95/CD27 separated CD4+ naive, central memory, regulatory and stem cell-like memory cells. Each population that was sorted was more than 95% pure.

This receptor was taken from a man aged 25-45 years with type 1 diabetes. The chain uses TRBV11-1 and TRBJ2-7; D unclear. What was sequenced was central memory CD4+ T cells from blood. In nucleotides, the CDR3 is TGTGCCAGCAGAATGGCCGGGCTCAGCTACGAGCAGTACTTC. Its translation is CASRMAGLSYEQYF.